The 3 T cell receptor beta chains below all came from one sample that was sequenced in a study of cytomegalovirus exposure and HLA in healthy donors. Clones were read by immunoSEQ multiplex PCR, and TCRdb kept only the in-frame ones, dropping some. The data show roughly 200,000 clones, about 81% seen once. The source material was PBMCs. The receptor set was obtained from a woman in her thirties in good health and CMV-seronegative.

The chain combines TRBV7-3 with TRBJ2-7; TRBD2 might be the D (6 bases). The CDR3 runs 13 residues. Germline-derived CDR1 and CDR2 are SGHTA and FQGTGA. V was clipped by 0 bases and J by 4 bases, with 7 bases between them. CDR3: CASSLTAGYEQYF. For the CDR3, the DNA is TGTGCCAGCAGCTTAACTGCGGGGTACGAGCAGTACTTC.

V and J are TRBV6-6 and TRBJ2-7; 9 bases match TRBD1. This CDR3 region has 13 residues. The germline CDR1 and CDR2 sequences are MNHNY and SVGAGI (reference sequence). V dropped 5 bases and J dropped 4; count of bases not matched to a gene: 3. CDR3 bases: TGTGCCAGCAGTGCACAGGGGGCGTACGAGCAGTACTTC. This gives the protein CASSAQGAYEQYF.

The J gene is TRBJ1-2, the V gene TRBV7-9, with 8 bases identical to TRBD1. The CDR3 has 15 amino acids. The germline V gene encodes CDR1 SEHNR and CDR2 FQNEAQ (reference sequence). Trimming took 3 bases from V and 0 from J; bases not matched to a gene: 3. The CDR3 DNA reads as TGTGCCAGCAGCTTCAGGGGGCCTCCTAACTATGGCTACACCTTC. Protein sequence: CASSFRGPPNYGYTF. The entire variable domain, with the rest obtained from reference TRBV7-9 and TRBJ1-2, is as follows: DTGVSQNPRHKITKRGQNVTFRCDPISEHNRLYWYRQTLGQGPEFLTYFQNEAQLEKSRLLSDRFSAERPKGSFSTLEIQRTEQGDSAMYLCASSFRGPPNYGYTFGSGTRLTVV.